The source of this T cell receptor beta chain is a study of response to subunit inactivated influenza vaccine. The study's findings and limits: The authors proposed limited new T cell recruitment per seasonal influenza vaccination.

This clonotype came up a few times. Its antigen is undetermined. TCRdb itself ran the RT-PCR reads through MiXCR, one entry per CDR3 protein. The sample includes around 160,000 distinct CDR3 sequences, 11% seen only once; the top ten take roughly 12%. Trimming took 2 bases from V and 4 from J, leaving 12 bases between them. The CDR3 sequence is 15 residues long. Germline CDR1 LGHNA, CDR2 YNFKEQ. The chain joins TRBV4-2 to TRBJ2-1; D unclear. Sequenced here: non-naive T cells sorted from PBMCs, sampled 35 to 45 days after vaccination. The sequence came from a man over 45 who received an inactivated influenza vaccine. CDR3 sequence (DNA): TGTGCCAGCAGCCAACATTTTGACACTTACAATGAGCAGTTCTTC. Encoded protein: CASSQHFDTYNEQFF.